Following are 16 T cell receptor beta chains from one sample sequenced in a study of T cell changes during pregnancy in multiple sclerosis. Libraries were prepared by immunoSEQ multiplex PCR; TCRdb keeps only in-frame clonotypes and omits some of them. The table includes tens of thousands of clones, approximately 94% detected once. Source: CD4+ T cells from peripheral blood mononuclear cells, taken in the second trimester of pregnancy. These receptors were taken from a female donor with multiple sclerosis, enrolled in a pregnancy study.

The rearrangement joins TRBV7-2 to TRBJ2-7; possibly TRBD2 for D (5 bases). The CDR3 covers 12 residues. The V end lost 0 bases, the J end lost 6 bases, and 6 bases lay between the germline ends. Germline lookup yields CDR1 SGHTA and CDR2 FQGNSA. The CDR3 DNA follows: TGTGCCAGCAGCTTAGCGCGGGCCGAGCAGTACTTC. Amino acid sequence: CASSLARAEQYF.

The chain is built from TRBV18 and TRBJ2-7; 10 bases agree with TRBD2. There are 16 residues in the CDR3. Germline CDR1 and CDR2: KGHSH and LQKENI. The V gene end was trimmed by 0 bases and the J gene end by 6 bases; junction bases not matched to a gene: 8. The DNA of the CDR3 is TGTGCCAGCTCACCACCGTACGGGACTAGCGTCGGCGAGCAGTACTTC. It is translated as CASSPPYGTSVGEQYF.

The CDR3 DNA sequence: TGTGCCAGTAGGCCGGGACAGGGCGCAGATACGCAGTATTTT. Protein: CASRPGQGADTQYF. The chain links TRBV19 to TRBJ2-3; the match to TRBD1 covers 9 bases. Germline values: CDR1 LNHDA, CDR2 SQIVND (reference sequence). The V gene end was trimmed by 6 bases and the J gene end by 4 bases; junction bases not matched to a gene: 5. The CDR3 has 14 amino acids.

The CDR3 is CASSQAGTGGPRSPLHF. The CDR3 DNA reads TGTGCCAGCAGCCAGGCCGGGACAGGGGGCCCACGGTCACCCCTCCACTTT. This chain uses TRBV4-2 with TRBJ1-6, with TRBD1 identical over 12 bases. CDR3 length: 17 amino acids. V was pared by 3 bases and J by 10 bases, with 10 bases of the junction left unmatched. Per germline, CDR1 LGHNA and CDR2 YNFKEQ.

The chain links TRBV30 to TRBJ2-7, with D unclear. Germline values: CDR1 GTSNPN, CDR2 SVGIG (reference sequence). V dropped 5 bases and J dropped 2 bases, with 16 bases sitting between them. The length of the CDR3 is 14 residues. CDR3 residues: CAWERDGSTYEQYF. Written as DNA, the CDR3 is TGTGCCTGGGAGCGTGACGGATCAACCTACGAGCAGTACTTC.

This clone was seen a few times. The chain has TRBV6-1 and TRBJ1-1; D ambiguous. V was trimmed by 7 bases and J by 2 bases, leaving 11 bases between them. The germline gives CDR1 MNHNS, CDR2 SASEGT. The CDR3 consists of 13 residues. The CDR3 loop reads CASKIRENTEAFF. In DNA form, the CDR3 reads TGTGCCAGCAAGATTCGGGAAAACACTGAAGCTTTCTTT.

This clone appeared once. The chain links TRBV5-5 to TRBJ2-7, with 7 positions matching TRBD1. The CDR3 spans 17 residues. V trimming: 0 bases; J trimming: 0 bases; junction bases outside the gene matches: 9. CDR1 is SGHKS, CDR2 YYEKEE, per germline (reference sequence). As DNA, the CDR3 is TGTGCCAGCAGCTTGGCCCCCTCGACAGGGCTCTCCTACGAGCAGTACTTC. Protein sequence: CASSLAPSTGLSYEQYF.

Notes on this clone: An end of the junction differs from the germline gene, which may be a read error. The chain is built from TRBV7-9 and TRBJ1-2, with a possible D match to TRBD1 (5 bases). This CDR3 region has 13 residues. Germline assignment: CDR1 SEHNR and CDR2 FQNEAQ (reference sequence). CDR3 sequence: CASSRAWDYGHTF. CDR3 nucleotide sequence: TGTGCCAGCAGCAGAGCTTGGGACTATGGCCACACCTTC.

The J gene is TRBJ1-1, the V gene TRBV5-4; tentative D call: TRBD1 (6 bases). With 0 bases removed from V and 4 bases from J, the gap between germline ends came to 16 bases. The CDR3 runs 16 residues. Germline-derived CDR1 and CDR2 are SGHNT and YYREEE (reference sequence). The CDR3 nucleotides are TGTGCCAGCAGCTTGGAGAACTTTAGGGGGTCCACTGAAGCTTTCTTT. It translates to CASSLENFRGSTEAFF.

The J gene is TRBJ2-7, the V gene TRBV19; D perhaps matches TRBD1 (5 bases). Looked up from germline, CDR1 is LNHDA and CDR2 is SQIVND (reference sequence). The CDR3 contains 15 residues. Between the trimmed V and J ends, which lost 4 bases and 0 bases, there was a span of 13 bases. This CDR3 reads CASSRQYSYSYEQYF. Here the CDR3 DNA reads TGTGCCAGTAGTAGACAGTATAGCTACTCCTACGAGCAGTACTTC.

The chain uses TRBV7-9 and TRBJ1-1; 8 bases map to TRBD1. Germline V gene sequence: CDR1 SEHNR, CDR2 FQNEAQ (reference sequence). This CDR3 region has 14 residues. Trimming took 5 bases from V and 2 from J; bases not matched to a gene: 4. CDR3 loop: CASSVTGANTEAFF. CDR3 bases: TGTGCCAGCAGCGTGACAGGGGCTAACACTGAAGCTTTCTTT.

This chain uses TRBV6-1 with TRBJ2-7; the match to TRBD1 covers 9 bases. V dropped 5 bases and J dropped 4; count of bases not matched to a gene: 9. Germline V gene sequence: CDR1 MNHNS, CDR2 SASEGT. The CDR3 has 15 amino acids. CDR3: CASSNPGQGKYEQYF. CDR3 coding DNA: TGTGCCAGCAGTAACCCCGGACAGGGGAAGTACGAGCAGTACTTC.

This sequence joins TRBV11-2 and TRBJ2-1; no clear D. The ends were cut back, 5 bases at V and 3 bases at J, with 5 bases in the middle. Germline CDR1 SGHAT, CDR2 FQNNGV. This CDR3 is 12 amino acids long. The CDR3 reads CASSPDYNEQFF. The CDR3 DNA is TGTGCCAGCAGCCCAGACTACAATGAGCAGTTCTTC.

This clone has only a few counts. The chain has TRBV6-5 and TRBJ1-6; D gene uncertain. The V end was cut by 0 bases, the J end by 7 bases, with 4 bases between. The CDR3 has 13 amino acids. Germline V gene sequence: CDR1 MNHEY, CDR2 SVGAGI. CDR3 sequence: CASSYSMNSPLHF. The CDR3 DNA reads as TGTGCCAGCAGTTACTCCATGAATTCACCCCTCCACTTT.

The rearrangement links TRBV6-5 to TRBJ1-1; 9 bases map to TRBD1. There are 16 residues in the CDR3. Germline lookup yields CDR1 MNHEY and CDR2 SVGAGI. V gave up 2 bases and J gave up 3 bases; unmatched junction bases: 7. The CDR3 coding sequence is TGTGCCAGCAGTTACGGCCTGACAGGGGGGTACACTGAAGCTTTCTTT. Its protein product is CASSYGLTGGYTEAFF.

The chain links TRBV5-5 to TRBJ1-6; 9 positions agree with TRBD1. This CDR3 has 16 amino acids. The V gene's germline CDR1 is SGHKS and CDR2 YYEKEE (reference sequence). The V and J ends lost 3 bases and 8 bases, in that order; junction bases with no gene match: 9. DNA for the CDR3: TGTGCCAGCAGCTCCGGGACAGGGATTATCTATTCACCCCTCCACTTT. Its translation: CASSSGTGIIYSPLHF.